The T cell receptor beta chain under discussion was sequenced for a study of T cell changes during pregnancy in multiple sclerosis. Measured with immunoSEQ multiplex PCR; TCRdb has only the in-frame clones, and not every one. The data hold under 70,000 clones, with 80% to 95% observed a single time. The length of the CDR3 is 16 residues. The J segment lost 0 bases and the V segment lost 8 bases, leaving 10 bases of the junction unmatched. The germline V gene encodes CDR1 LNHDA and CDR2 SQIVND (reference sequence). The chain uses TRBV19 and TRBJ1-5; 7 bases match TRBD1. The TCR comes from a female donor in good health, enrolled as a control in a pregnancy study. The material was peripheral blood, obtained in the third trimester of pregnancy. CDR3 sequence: CASHTGAQISNQPQHF. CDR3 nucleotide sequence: TGTGCCAGTCATACAGGGGCCCAGATTAGCAATCAGCCCCAGCATTTT.